A single sample gave rise to the 5 T cell receptor beta chains below, sequenced in a study of shared clonotypes between healthy human individuals. TCRdb's copy holds only in-frame clones and misses some; the assay was immunoSEQ multiplex PCR. Found here are a few hundred thousand clones, 95% to 96% of them singletons; the top ten hold 0.095% to 0.12%. Terminally differentiated effector memory CD45RA+ cells were excluded from the naive CD8 cells, which were CD45RO-negative and positively selected for CCR7. Input material: naive CD8+ T cells sorted from blood. All receptors come from a woman in her 30s in good health.

CDR3 in amino acids: CSVEKSDSGSYEQYF. CDR3 coding DNA: TGCAGCGTTGAAAAGTCCGACTCCGGCTCCTACGAGCAGTACTTC. This sequence joins TRBV29-1 and TRBJ2-7; D call uncertain. The CDR3 length is 15 residues. V lost 2 bases to trimming and J lost 0 bases, with 14 bases between them. CDR1 is SQVTM and CDR2 is ANQGSEA in the germline V gene.

This sequence joins TRBV11-1 and TRBJ1-2; unclear D gene. Germline V gene data show CDR1 as SGHAT and CDR2 as FQDESV (reference sequence). The germline V and J ends were trimmed by 0 bases and 6 bases, with 14 bases remaining between them. The CDR3 has 15 residues. CDR3 sequence: CASSLAFMNLDGYTF. DNA of the CDR3: TGTGCCAGCAGCTTAGCGTTTATGAATCTCGATGGCTACACCTTC.

V is TRBV6-1 and J is TRBJ1-1, with no clear D. The CDR3 consists of 10 residues. In germline, CDR1 is MNHNS, CDR2 SASEGT. Trimming removed 1 base at V and 10 bases at J, with 4 bases between. CDR3 in amino acids: CASSEGAAFF. DNA for the CDR3: TGTGCCAGCAGTGAAGGTGCAGCTTTCTTT.

V and J are TRBV9 and TRBJ2-1, with D perhaps TRBD2 (6 bases). Germline V gene lookup returns CDR1 SGDLS and CDR2 YYNGEE. V lost 0 bases and J 0 bases, leaving 13 bases between the germline ends. The CDR3 runs to 17 residues. CDR3 region: CASSVVGTSSSYNEQFF. The CDR3 DNA reads as TGTGCCAGCAGCGTAGTGGGGACTTCCAGCTCCTACAATGAGCAGTTCTTC.

The rearrangement joins TRBV2 to TRBJ2-1, with 10 bases lining up with TRBD2. This CDR3 contains 18 residues. The ends lost 6 bases at V and 0 bases at J; junction bases unmatched: 11. The V gene's germline CDR1 is SNHLY and CDR2 FYNNEI. The CDR3 spells CASSRASGSPSSYNEQFF. The CDR3, as DNA: TGTGCCAGCAGCCGGGCTAGCGGGAGCCCGAGCTCCTACAATGAGCAGTTCTTC.